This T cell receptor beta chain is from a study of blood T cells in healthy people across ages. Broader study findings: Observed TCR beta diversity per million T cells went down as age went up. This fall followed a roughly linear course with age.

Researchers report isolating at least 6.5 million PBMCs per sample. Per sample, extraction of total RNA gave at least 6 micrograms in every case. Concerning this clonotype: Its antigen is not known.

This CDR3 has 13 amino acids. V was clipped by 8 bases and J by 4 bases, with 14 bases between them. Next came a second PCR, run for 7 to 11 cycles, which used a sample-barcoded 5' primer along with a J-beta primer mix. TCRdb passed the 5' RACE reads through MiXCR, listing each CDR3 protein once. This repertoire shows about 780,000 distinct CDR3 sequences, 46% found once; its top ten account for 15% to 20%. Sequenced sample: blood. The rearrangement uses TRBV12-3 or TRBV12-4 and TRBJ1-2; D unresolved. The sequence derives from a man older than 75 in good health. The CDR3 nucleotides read TGTGCCAGCGCCCCCGGGGAACTCTATGGCTACACCTTC. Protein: CASAPGELYGYTF.